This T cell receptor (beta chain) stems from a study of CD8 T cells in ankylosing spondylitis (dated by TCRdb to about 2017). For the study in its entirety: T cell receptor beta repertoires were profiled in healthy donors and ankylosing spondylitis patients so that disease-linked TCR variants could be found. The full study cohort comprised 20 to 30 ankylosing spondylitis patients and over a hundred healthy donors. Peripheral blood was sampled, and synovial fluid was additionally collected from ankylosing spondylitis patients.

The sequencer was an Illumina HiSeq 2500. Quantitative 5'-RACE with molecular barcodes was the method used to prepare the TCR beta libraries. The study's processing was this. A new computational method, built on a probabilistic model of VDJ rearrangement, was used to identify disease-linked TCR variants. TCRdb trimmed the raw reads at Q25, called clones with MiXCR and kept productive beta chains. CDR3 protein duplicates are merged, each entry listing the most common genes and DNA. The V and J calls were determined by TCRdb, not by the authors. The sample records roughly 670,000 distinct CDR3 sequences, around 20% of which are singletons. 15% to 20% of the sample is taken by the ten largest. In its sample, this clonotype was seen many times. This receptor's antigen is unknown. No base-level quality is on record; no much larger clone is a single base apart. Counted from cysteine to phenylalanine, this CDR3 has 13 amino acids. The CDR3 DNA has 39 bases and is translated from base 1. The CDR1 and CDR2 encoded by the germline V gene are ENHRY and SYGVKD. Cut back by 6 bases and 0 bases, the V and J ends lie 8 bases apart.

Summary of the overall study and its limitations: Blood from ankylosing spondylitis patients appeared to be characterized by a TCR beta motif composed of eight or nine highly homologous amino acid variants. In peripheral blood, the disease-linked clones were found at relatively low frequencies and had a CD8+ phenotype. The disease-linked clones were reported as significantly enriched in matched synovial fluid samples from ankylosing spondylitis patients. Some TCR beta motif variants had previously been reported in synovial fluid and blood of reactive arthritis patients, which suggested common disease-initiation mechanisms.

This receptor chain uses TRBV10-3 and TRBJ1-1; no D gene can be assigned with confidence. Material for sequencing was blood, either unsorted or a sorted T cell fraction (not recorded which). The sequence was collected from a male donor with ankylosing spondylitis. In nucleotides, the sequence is TGTGCCATCAGCCCATTAATGAACACTGAAGCTTTCTTT. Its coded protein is CAISPLMNTEAFF.